This T cell receptor beta chain emerged from a study of blood T cell repertoires in COVID-19. As for the study in general: Samples of COVID-19 (acute and convalescent) were obtained from the United States, Italy and Spain. Sources were T cells, B-cell-depleted T cells, or PBMCs; the material itself was cDNA or gDNA.

Original analysis: Amplification of reference gene primers was used by the study to estimate nucleated cell counts. Measured with immunoSEQ multiplex PCR; TCRdb has only the in-frame clones, and not every one. V, J and clone size are those of that table, while D and trimming were read from the DNA. The table shows some 40,000 clones, with approximately 80% occurring only once. This TCR was sampled from an elderly woman with acute or convalescent COVID-19. Sequencing input: peripheral blood.

Here the CDR3 reads CASSLGGGGSGANVLTF. The CDR3 nucleotides are TGTGCCAGCAGTTTAGGCGGGGGGGGCTCTGGGGCCAACGTCCTGACTTTC. The V gene is TRBV28, the J gene TRBJ2-6; 9 bases are a match to TRBD2. This CDR3 contains 17 residues. Germline V gene sequence: CDR1 MDHEN, CDR2 SYDVKM. The V gene end was trimmed by 2 bases and the J gene end by 0 bases; junction bases not matched to a gene: 2.